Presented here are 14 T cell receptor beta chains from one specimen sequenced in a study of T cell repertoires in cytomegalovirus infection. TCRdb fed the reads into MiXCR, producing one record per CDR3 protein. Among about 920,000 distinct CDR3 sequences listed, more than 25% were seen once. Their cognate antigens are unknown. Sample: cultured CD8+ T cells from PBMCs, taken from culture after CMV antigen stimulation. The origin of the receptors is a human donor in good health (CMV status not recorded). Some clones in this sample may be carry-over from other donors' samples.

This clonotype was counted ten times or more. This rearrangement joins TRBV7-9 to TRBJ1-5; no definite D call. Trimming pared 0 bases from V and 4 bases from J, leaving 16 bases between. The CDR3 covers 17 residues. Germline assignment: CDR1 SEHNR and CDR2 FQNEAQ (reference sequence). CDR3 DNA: TGTGCCAGCAGCTTAGCGGGTCGGGGTGCTGGGAATCAGCCCCAGCATTTT. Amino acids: CASSLAGRGAGNQPQHF.

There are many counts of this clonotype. The CDR3 bases are TGTGCCAGCAGCTTTTCAGGTGAAAAACTGTTTTTT. Its translation: CASSFSGEKLFF. The chain carries TRBV12-3 or TRBV12-4 and TRBJ1-4; D remains unclear. The CDR3 covers 12 residues. Trimming cost V 6 bases and J 7 bases, with 9 bases left between them.

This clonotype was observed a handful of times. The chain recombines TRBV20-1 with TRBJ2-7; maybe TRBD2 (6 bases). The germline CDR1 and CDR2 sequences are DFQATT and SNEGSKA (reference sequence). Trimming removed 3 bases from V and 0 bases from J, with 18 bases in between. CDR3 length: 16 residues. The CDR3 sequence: CSARPTPGLHSYEQYF. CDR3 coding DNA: TGCAGTGCTAGGCCGACTCCGGGACTGCACTCCTACGAGCAGTACTTC.

The CDR3 is CASSYLERYYEQYV. CDR3 DNA sequence: TGTGCCAGCAGTTACTTAGAGAGATACTACGAGCAGTACGTC. This chain joins TRBV6-2 or TRBV6-3 and TRBJ2-7; D gene unclear. The CDR3 runs 14 residues. Between the trimmed V and J ends, which lost 1 base and 3 bases, there was a span of 10 bases. Germline V lookup: CDR1 MNHEY, CDR2 SVGEGT.

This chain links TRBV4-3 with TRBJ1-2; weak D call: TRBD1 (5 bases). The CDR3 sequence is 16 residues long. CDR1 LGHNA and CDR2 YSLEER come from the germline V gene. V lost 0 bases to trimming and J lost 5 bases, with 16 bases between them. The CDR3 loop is CASSQDRGNLEYGYTF. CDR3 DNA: TGCGCCAGCAGCCAAGATAGGGGCAACCTAGAATATGGCTACACCTTC.

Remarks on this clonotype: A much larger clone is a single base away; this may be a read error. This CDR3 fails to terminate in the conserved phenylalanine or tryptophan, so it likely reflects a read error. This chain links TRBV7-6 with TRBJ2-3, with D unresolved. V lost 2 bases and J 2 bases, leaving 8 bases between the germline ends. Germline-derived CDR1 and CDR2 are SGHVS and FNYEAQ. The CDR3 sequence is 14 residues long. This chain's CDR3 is CASSLLRATDTQYL. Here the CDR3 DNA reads TGTGCCAGCAGCTTACTGCGAGCCACAGATACGCAGTATCTT.

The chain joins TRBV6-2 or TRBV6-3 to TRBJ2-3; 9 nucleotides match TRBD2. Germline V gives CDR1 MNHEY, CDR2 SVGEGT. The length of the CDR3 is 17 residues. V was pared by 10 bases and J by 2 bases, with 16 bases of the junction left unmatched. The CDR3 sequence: CATQTNRLAEYTDTQYF. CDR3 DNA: TGTGCCACCCAGACCAACCGACTAGCGGAATACACAGATACGCAGTATTTT.

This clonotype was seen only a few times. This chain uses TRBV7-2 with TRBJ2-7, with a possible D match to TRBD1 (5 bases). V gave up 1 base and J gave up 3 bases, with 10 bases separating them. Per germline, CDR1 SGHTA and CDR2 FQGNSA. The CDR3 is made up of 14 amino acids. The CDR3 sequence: CASSLVGQIYEQYF. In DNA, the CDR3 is TGTGCCAGCAGCTTAGTGGGGCAGATCTACGAGCAGTACTTC. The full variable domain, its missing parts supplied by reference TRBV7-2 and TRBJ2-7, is GAGVSQSPSNKVTEKGKDVELRCDPISGHTALYWYRQSLGQGLEFLIYFQGNSAPDKSGLPSDRFSAERTGGSVSTLTIQRTQQEDSAVYLCASSLVGQIYEQYFGPGTRLTVT.

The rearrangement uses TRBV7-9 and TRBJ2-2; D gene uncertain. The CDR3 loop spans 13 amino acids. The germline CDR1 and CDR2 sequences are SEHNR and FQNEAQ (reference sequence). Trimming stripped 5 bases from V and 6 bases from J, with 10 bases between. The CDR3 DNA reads TGTGCCAGCAGCCCTCGGGTCGCCGGGGAGCTGTTTTTT. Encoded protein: CASSPRVAGELFF.

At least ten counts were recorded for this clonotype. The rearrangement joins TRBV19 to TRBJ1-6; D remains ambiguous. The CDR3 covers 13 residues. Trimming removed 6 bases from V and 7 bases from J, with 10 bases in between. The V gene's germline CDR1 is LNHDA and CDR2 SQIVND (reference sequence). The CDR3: CASRARENSPLHF. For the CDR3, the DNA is TGTGCCAGTAGGGCAAGAGAGAATTCACCCCTCCACTTT.

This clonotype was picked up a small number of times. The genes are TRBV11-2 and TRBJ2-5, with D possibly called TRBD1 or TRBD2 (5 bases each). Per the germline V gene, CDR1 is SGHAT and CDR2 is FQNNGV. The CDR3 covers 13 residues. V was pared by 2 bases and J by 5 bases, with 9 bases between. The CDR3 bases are TGTGCCAGCAGCTTATGGGGGTTTGAGACCCAGTACTTC. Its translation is CASSLWGFETQYF.

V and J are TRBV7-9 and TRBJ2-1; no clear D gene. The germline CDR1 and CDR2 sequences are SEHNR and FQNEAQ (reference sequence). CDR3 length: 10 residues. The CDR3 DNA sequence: TGTGCGGAAGAAGACAATGAGCAGTTCTTC. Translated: CAEEDNEQFF.

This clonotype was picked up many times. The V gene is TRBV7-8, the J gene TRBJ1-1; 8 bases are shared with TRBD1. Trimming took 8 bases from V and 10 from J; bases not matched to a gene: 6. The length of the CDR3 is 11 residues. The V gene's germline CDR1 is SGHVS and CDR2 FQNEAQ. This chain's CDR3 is CASRGQGRAFF. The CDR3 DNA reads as TGTGCCAGCCGCGGACAGGGAAGAGCTTTCTTT.

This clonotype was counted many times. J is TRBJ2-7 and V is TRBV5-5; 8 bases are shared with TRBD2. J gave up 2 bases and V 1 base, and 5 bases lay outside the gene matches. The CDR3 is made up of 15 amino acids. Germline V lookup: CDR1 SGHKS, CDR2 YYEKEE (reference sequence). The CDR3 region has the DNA TGTGCCAGCAGCTTGAGAGCGGGGGATCCCTACGAGCAGTACGTC. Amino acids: CASSLRAGDPYEQYV.